One TCR beta chain is described in this entry. The record originates from a study of cytomegalovirus exposure and HLA in healthy donors. The PCR made use of 60 Vbeta and 13 Jbeta primers. Method: immunoSEQ multiplex PCR; TCRdb's copy keeps in-frame clones and lacks some. The repertoire includes about 170,000 clones, approximately 80% of them detected once, and about 4.9% sits in the top ten. This receptor was taken from a man aged 18 to 29 in good health and CMV-seronegative. The sequenced sample consisted of PBMCs.

CDR3 bases: TGTGCCACCAGCAGACCTCCCAGGGGGCTCTACGAGCAGTACTTC. This encodes CATSRPPRGLYEQYF. V gene TRBV15 combines with J gene TRBJ2-7; TRBD1 matches 8 bases. Trimming took 2 bases from V and 3 from J; bases not matched to a gene: 6. There are 15 residues in the CDR3. CDR1 is LNHNV and CDR2 is YYDKDF in the germline V gene (reference sequence).